A single sample gave rise to the 24 T cell receptor beta chains below, sequenced in a study of T-cell memory formation after mild COVID-19 (dated by TCRdb to about 2021). Libraries came from 5' RACE. The instrument was an Illumina NovaSeq 6000. In TCRdb, the public reads were trimmed at Q25 with fastp and aligned with MiXCR, with productive beta chains retained. Each record represents a unique CDR3 protein, reported with the most common genes and DNA among its rows. This sample comprises around 370,000 distinct CDR3 sequences, approximately 21% of them detected only once. The biggest ten clones account for around 12% of the sample. The sample consisted of PBMCs or a T cell subset sorted from them (not recorded which). Every receptor here comes from an adult woman who had mild COVID-19 (a few samples of this study predate the infection). The sample titles of this study are shuffled in the database, so cell type and time point are left out; the donor was told from shared clones.

This clonotype has at least ten counts. V is TRBV14 and J is TRBJ1-1; 7 nucleotides agree with TRBD1. The CDR3 extends over 15 amino acids. The V segment lost 4 bases and the J segment 2 bases; nucleotides outside the gene matches: 7. Germline CDR1 and CDR2: SGHDN and FVKESK. CDR3: CASSPRTGGNTEAFF. Written as DNA, the CDR3 is TGTGCCAGCAGCCCACGGACAGGCGGCAACACTGAAGCTTTCTTT.

The table lists this clonotype with a few counts. The chain joins TRBV4-1 to TRBJ2-7, with 9 positions matching TRBD2. The CDR3 runs to 15 residues. V lost 1 base and J lost 2; bases outside the gene matches: 3. Germline CDR1 MGHRA, CDR2 YSYEKL. The CDR3 region has the DNA TGCGCCAGCAGCCAAGTCGGCGGGGGGGCCTACGAGCAGTACTTC. As protein: CASSQVGGGAYEQYF.

In this sample, this clonotype turned up a few times. The chain links TRBV9 to TRBJ2-1; no reliable D call. Trimming took 0 bases from V and 8 from J, leaving 15 bases between them. Germline V gives CDR1 SGDLS, CDR2 YYNGEE. The CDR3 spans 15 residues. CDR3 nucleotide sequence: TGTGCCAGCAGCGTAGGGGCCGTGGTTTTATATGAGCAGTTCTTC. Translating it yields CASSVGAVVLYEQFF.

This chain joins TRBV7-2 and TRBJ2-5; D is perhaps TRBD1 (8 bases). Germline CDR1 and CDR2: SGHTA and FQGNSA. V lost 5 bases to trimming and J lost 5 bases, with 18 bases between them. The CDR3 consists of 15 residues. In DNA, the CDR3 is TGTGCCAGCAGCATGGGGGGGGACAGGTGGGAGACCCAGTACTTC. This encodes CASSMGGDRWETQYF.

The table lists this clonotype with many counts. The gene calls are TRBV4-1 and TRBJ1-2; possibly TRBD1 for D (5 bases). This CDR3 region has 13 residues. The germline V gene encodes CDR1 MGHRA and CDR2 YSYEKL. Between the trimmed V and J ends, which lost 4 bases and 3 bases, there was a span of 9 bases. In DNA form, the CDR3 reads TGCGCCAGCAGCCCCAGGGTGGACTATGGCTACACCTTC. Protein product: CASSPRVDYGYTF.

In its sample, this clonotype was seen many times. The chain uses TRBV29-1 and TRBJ2-2, with D possibly TRBD1 on 6 matching bases. V gave up 7 bases and J gave up 2 bases, with 17 bases separating them. There are 15 residues in the CDR3. Germline CDR1 SQVTM, CDR2 ANQGSEA. The CDR3 is CSASPGTHNTGELFF. The CDR3 DNA reads TGCAGCGCCTCTCCCGGGACACATAACACCGGGGAGCTGTTTTTT.

The gene calls are TRBV2 and TRBJ2-7; 10 nucleotides line up with TRBD2. Trimming took 9 bases from V and 3 from J; bases not matched to a gene: 20. The CDR3 loop spans 18 amino acids. Germline-derived CDR1 and CDR2 are SNHLY and FYNNEI. CDR3 DNA sequence: TGTGCCAGAAGGGCCGCTCCTGCCTTAGCGGGAGGAGGCTACGAGCAGTACTTC. Protein sequence: CARRAAPALAGGGYEQYF.

V is TRBV15 and J is TRBJ2-2; TRBD2 might be the D (7 bases). Trimming removed 3 bases at V and 4 bases at J, with 15 bases between. The CDR3 has 16 amino acids. Per the germline V gene, CDR1 is LNHNV and CDR2 is YYDKDF (reference sequence). CDR3 residues: CATSSRGRGPTGELFF. The DNA for the CDR3 is TGTGCCACCAGCAGTCGAGGGCGGGGGCCCACCGGGGAGCTGTTTTTT.

This clonotype has more than one count but fewer than ten. The chain links TRBV12-3 or TRBV12-4 to TRBJ2-7; D is unclear. The germline V and J ends were trimmed by 6 bases and 9 bases, with 12 bases remaining between them. The CDR3 length is 11 residues. The CDR3 loop is CASSSTLRQYF. The CDR3 DNA reads TGTGCCAGCAGCTCAACCCTCCGGCAGTACTTC.

J is TRBJ2-2 and V is TRBV11-3; D gene uncertain. This CDR3 is built from 13 residues. The V end was cut by 1 base, the J end by 4 bases, with 4 bases between. Germline CDR1 SGHNT, CDR2 YENEEA. CDR3 loop: CASSLGVTGELFF. In DNA, the CDR3 is TGTGCCAGCAGCTTAGGGGTCACCGGGGAGCTGTTTTTT.

This clonotype was counted only a few times. The rearrangement uses TRBV29-1 and TRBJ2-7; D ambiguous. The V gene's germline CDR1 is SQVTM and CDR2 ANQGSEA. The CDR3 has 13 amino acids. V was clipped by 4 bases and J by 4 bases, with 14 bases between them. The CDR3 sequence: CSVAPPGSYEQYF. The CDR3 DNA sequence: TGCAGCGTTGCACCCCCAGGTTCTTACGAGCAGTACTTC.

This clonotype was counted ten times or more. The chain couples TRBV7-9 to TRBJ2-7, with 10 bases that match TRBD2. Germline CDR1 SEHNR, CDR2 FQNEAQ (reference sequence). J gave up 4 bases and V 2 bases, and 11 bases lay outside the gene matches. This CDR3 spans 17 amino acids. CDR3 nucleotides: TGTGCCAGCAGCTTAAGAGGACTAGCGGAGAGAGATTACGAGCAGTACTTC. Translated: CASSLRGLAERDYEQYF.

This clonotype came up a few times. The genes are TRBV7-9 and TRBJ1-1; a possible D gene is TRBD1 (5 bases). The CDR3 is 14 residues long. Germline-derived CDR1 and CDR2 are SEHNR and FQNEAQ (reference sequence). Between the trimmed V and J ends, which lost 2 bases and 4 bases, there was a span of 11 bases. CDR3 in amino acids: CASSLSRGTTEAFF. As DNA, the CDR3 is TGTGCCAGCAGCTTAAGTCGGGGGACCACTGAAGCTTTCTTT.

This clonotype has only one observation. The chain couples TRBV12-3 or TRBV12-4 to TRBJ1-5, with 9 bases matching TRBD1. V gave up 4 bases and J gave up 6 bases; unmatched junction bases: 10. This CDR3 is 16 amino acids long. The CDR3 coding sequence is TGTGCCAGCAGTTCGACAGGGGGGATCCGGAGTCAGCCCCAGCATTTT. Amino acids: CASSSTGGIRSQPQHF.

The rearrangement links TRBV2 to TRBJ1-2; 9 bases line up with TRBD1. The CDR3 totals 17 residues. Germline loops: CDR1 SNHLY, CDR2 FYNNEI. With 0 bases clipped from V and 0 bases from J, the junction kept 5 bases outside the gene matches. The DNA for the CDR3 is TGTGCCAGCAGTGAAGCGACTCGACAGGGGGCTAACTATGGCTACACCTTC. It codes for CASSEATRQGANYGYTF.

This clonotype was seen a few times. The V gene is TRBV5-4, the J gene TRBJ2-3; 12 bases are a match to TRBD2. The CDR3 is made up of 15 amino acids. Trimming removed 4 bases from V and 2 bases from J; junction bases left unmatched: 2. Per germline, CDR1 SGHNT and CDR2 YYREEE (reference sequence). The CDR3 region is CASSTSGGNTDTQYF. Here the CDR3 DNA reads TGTGCCAGCAGCACTAGCGGGGGGAACACAGATACGCAGTATTTT. The variable domain in full, completed from reference TRBV5-4 and TRBJ2-3, reads ETGVTQSPTHLIKTRGQQVTLRCSSQSGHNTVSWYQQALGQGPQFIFQYYREEENGRGNFPPRFSGLQFPNYSSELNVNALELDDSALYLCASSTSGGNTDTQYFGPGTRLTVL.

In its sample, this clonotype was seen a few times. The CDR3 DNA is TGCGCCAGCAGCATAACAGGGGGCTACGAGCAGTACTTC. Its protein is CASSITGGYEQYF. The V and J genes are TRBV5-1 and TRBJ2-7, with 8 bases aligning to TRBD1. Looked up from germline, CDR1 is SGHRS and CDR2 is YFSETQ. This CDR3 comprises 13 residues. Trimming removed 4 bases from V and 3 bases from J; junction bases left unmatched: 3.

This clonotype was seen many times. This chain connects TRBV6-1 to TRBJ2-1; 7 bases fit TRBD1. Germline V gene lookup returns CDR1 MNHNS and CDR2 SASEGT. The CDR3 has 15 residues. Trimming took 6 bases from V and 1 from J; bases not matched to a gene: 6. The CDR3 reads CASRAGTASYNEQFF. For the CDR3, the DNA is TGTGCCAGCAGAGCCGGGACAGCATCCTACAATGAGCAGTTCTTC.

V is TRBV6-6 and J is TRBJ1-4; 7 positions match TRBD1. CDR3 length: 15 residues. The germline V gene encodes CDR1 MNHNY and CDR2 SVGAGI (reference sequence). With 2 bases clipped from V and 3 bases from J, the junction kept 3 bases outside the gene matches. The DNA for the CDR3 is TGTGCCAGCAGTTACAAGACAGGGTCTAATGAAAAACTGTTTTTT. Its translation: CASSYKTGSNEKLFF.

This clonotype was detected only a few times. The chain has TRBV27 and TRBJ2-1; 8 nucleotides align to TRBD1. The V gene end was trimmed by 5 bases and the J gene end by 5 bases; junction bases not matched to a gene: 5. Germline CDR1 is MNHEY and CDR2 is SMNVEV (reference sequence). The CDR3 loop spans 14 amino acids. CDR3 in DNA: TGTGCCAGCAGTCCCGACAGGGGTGACAATGAGCAGTTCTTC. Its protein product is CASSPDRGDNEQFF.

This clonotype was detected a few times. CDR3 loop: CASRSFSKGASTEAFF. The CDR3 region has the DNA TGTGCCAGCCGAAGCTTCTCCAAGGGGGCGAGCACTGAAGCTTTCTTT. The J gene is TRBJ1-1, the V gene TRBV5-5, with 7 bases aligning to TRBD1. Germline V gene sequence: CDR1 SGHKS, CDR2 YYEKEE (reference sequence). The CDR3 is 16 amino acids. With V trimmed by 7 bases and J by 4 bases, 16 bases remained unmatched.

This clonotype showed up just a few times. CDR3 DNA: TGTGCCTGGTCTATACAGGGAAATCAGCCCCAGCATTTT. Protein product: CAWSIQGNQPQHF. The gene calls are TRBV30 and TRBJ1-5; tentatively, D is TRBD1 (6 bases). Germline CDR1 is GTSNPN and CDR2 is SVGIG (reference sequence). This CDR3 comprises 13 residues. Deletions cut 5 bases from V and 4 bases from J, with 12 bases between.

The chain is built from TRBV19 and TRBJ2-5; no clear D. CDR1 LNHDA and CDR2 SQIVND come from the germline V gene (reference sequence). This CDR3 spans 14 amino acids. Trimming shortened V by 1 base and J by 7 bases, and 13 bases separated the two germline ends. The CDR3 reads CASSIGQLPGTQYF. The CDR3 coding sequence is TGTGCCAGTAGTATAGGCCAGCTCCCAGGGACCCAGTACTTC. The variable domain in full, completed from reference TRBV19 and TRBJ2-5, reads DGGITQSPKYLFRKEGQNVTLSCEQNLNHDAMYWYRQDPGQGLRLIYYSQIVNDFQKGDIAEGYSVSREKKESFPLTVTSAQKNPTAFYLCASSIGQLPGTQYFGPGTRLLVL.

This clonotype came up a few times. V gene TRBV12-3 or TRBV12-4 combines with J gene TRBJ2-7; D possibly corresponds to TRBD2 (5 bases). This CDR3 region has 14 residues. V lost 5 bases to trimming and J lost 0 bases, with 11 bases between them. DNA for the CDR3: TGTGCCAGCAGTGACGGTGGGAGCTCCTACGAGCAGTACTTC. This translates into CASSDGGSSYEQYF.